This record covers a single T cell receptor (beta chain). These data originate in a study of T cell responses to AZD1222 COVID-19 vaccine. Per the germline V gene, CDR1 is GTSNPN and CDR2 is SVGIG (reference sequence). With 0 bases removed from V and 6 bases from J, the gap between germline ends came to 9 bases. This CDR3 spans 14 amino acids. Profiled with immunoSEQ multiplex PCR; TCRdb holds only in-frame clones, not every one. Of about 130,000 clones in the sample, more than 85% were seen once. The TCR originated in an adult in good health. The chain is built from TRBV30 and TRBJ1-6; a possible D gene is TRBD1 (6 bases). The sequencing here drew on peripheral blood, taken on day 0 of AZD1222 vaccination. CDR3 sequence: CAWSVLDSNSPLHF. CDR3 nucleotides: TGTGCCTGGAGTGTACTGGACAGTAATTCACCCCTCCACTTT.